The 17 T cell receptor beta chains listed next were all sequenced from one sample in a study of shared clonotypes between healthy human individuals. The table came from immunoSEQ multiplex PCR; TCRdb's copy has only in-frame clones and leaves some out. The data contain approximately 510,000 clones, roughly 78% of them seen just once; the ten biggest clones take up 10% to 15%. The sequenced material came from PBMCs. The origin of the receptors is a woman in her thirties or forties in good health. Some clones in this sample may be carry-over from other donors' samples.

This sequence joins TRBV19 and TRBJ2-7; D is possibly TRBD1 or TRBD2 (5 bases each). Germline V gene lookup returns CDR1 LNHDA and CDR2 SQIVND (reference sequence). The CDR3 is 13 residues long. V dropped 10 bases and J dropped 2 bases, with 15 bases sitting between them. The chain's CDR3 is CATSVSGPYEQYF. As DNA, the CDR3 is TGTGCCACAAGCGTCTCGGGGCCCTACGAGCAGTACTTC.

This chain joins TRBV11-3 and TRBJ2-1, with TRBD2 identical over 13 bases. The ends lost 5 bases at V and 5 bases at J; junction bases unmatched: 3. The CDR3 length is 15 residues. From germline, CDR1 is SGHNT and CDR2 YENEEA. The CDR3 DNA follows: TGTGCCAGCAGCCTGGGACTAGCGGGACACAATGAGCAGTTCTTC. Translated, it gives CASSLGLAGHNEQFF.

This chain uses TRBV29-1 with TRBJ2-5; D is unresolved. The germline V gene encodes CDR1 SQVTM and CDR2 ANQGSEA. CDR3 size: 12 residues. Trimming stripped 5 bases from V and 5 bases from J, with 12 bases between. CDR3 residues: CSVLSLSETQYF. DNA for the CDR3: TGCAGCGTTTTATCCTTGTCGGAGACCCAGTACTTC.

This chain connects TRBV4-3 to TRBJ1-2; D is undetermined. V lost 0 bases to trimming and J lost 5 bases, with 13 bases between them. The CDR3 totals 15 residues. CDR1 and CDR2 from the germline V gene are LGHNA and YSLEER. CDR3 protein: CASSQDPSGSYGYTF. The CDR3 DNA is TGCGCCAGCAGCCAAGATCCCAGCGGATCTTATGGCTACACCTTC.

The V gene is TRBV16, the J gene TRBJ2-3; 9 positions match TRBD1. The CDR3 contains 15 residues. Looked up from germline, CDR1 is KGHSY and CDR2 is FQNENV. V lost 5 bases and J lost 2; bases outside the gene matches: 5. This CDR3 is CASSSGTGHTDTQYF. The CDR3 DNA reads TGTGCCAGCAGCTCCGGGACAGGGCACACAGATACGCAGTATTTT. Complete variable domain (other parts from reference TRBV16 and TRBJ2-3): GEEVAQTPKHLVRGEGQKAKLYCAPIKGHSYVFWYQQVLKNEFKFLISFQNENVFDETGMPKERFSAKCLPNSPCSLEIQATKLEDSAVYFCASSSGTGHTDTQYFGPGTRLTVL.

The rearrangement joins TRBV30 to TRBJ2-2; D is unresolved. V lost 1 base to trimming and J lost 3 bases, with 15 bases between them. The CDR3 covers 16 residues. Germline lookup yields CDR1 GTSNPN and CDR2 SVGIG (reference sequence). The CDR3 spells CAWSESTLIDTGELFF. The DNA of the CDR3 is TGTGCCTGGAGTGAATCGACCCTGATCGACACCGGGGAGCTGTTTTTT.

The chain recombines TRBV6-1 with TRBJ2-7; D is possibly TRBD1 (5 bases). CDR1 is MNHNS, CDR2 SASEGT, per germline. The CDR3 runs to 14 residues. Trimming took off 2 bases at V and 6 bases at J, with 14 bases between the two ends. The CDR3 nucleotides read TGTGCCAGCAGTGAATTCCATCGACAGAGCGAGCAGTACTTC. This translates into CASSEFHRQSEQYF.

This rearrangement joins TRBV3-1 (or the pseudogene TRBV3-2) to TRBJ2-7; D gene unclear. There are 9 residues in the CDR3. CDR1 and CDR2 from the germline V gene are LGHDT and YNNKEL (reference sequence). CDR3 protein: CPPPYEQYF. In DNA, the CDR3 is TGTCCTCCACCCTACGAGCAGTACTTC.

J is TRBJ2-1 and V is TRBV27; TRBD2 matches at 7 bases. The CDR3 runs 12 residues. Germline trimming cut 2 bases from V and 9 bases from J; bases unmatched to any gene: 1. Germline CDR1 reads MNHEY; CDR2 reads SMNVEV (reference sequence). Written as DNA, the CDR3 is TGTGCCAGCAGTTTAGCGGGAGCTGAGCAGTTCTTC. Its protein product is CASSLAGAEQFF.

The V call is TRBV27, the J call TRBJ2-7; D assignment may be TRBD1 or TRBD2 (5 bases each). V was trimmed by 0 bases and J by 7 bases, leaving 10 bases between them. The CDR3 has 13 amino acids. The V gene's germline CDR1 is MNHEY and CDR2 SMNVEV (reference sequence). CDR3 amino acids: CASSLSGTLEQYF. The CDR3, as DNA: TGTGCCAGCAGTTTATCGGGGACCCTGGAGCAGTACTTC.

This clone appeared a few times. This rearrangement joins TRBV29-1 to TRBJ1-2, with TRBD1 matching 7 bases. Germline V gene sequence: CDR1 SQVTM, CDR2 ANQGSEA. Germline trimming cut 3 bases from V and 4 bases from J; bases unmatched to any gene: 8. This CDR3 is built from 14 residues. As DNA, the CDR3 is TGCAGCGTTGATCAAGGGGGCGGGGGCTATGGCTACACCTTC. Residues: CSVDQGGGGYGYTF.

The chain combines TRBV19 with TRBJ1-4, with 9 bases that match TRBD1. This CDR3 is 15 amino acids long. V shed 5 bases and J 4 bases; nucleotides not matched to a gene: 5. Germline V CDR1 and CDR2: LNHDA, SQIVND (reference sequence). The CDR3 DNA sequence: TGTGCCAGTAGTCGGACAGGGGTGGATAATGAAAAACTGTTTTTT. It yields the protein CASSRTGVDNEKLFF.

There are many counts of this clone. The chain carries TRBV9 and TRBJ2-3; 7 nucleotides agree with TRBD2. The J segment lost 2 bases and the V segment lost 3 bases, leaving 24 bases of the junction unmatched. Germline CDR1 is SGDLS and CDR2 is YYNGEE. The CDR3 is 21 amino acids. In DNA, the CDR3 is TGTGCCAGCAGCGCCCAATGGACTAGTCACGAAGGGCAGCGGTACACAGATACGCAGTATTTT. It specifies CASSAQWTSHEGQRYTDTQYF.

The genes are TRBV19 and TRBJ2-7, with D tentatively TRBD2 (5 bases). Germline V gene sequence: CDR1 LNHDA, CDR2 SQIVND (reference sequence). Between the trimmed V and J ends, which lost 4 bases and 2 bases, there was a span of 9 bases. The CDR3 has 13 amino acids. The CDR3 nucleotides are TGTGCCAGTAGTACCGGGGTACCCTACGAGCAGTACTTC. Encoded protein: CASSTGVPYEQYF.

The V and J genes are TRBV6-1 and TRBJ2-7, with TRBD1 identical over 7 bases. Trimming took 0 bases from V and 0 from J; bases not matched to a gene: 5. The CDR3 length is 16 residues. The germline V gene encodes CDR1 MNHNS and CDR2 SASEGT. CDR3 nucleotides: TGTGCCAGCAGTGAAGCGCAGGGGGTGAGCTCCTACGAGCAGTACTTC. It yields the protein CASSEAQGVSSYEQYF.

The chain has TRBV9 and TRBJ2-7, with TRBD2 as a possible D gene (5 bases). The CDR3 sequence is 15 residues long. V was shortened by 3 bases and J by 1 base, with 14 bases between the two germline ends. CDR1 SGDLS and CDR2 YYNGEE come from the germline V gene. This chain's CDR3 is CASSAGNSPSYEQYF. CDR3 coding DNA: TGTGCCAGCAGCGCCGGGAACTCCCCTTCCTACGAGCAGTACTTC.

V and J are TRBV4-1 and TRBJ1-4; the match to TRBD1 covers 9 bases. The V gene's germline CDR1 is MGHRA and CDR2 YSYEKL. This CDR3 spans 15 amino acids. V was clipped by 1 base and J by 5 bases; unmatched bases: 2. The CDR3 sequence: CASSQAGTGNEKLFF. CDR3 in DNA: TGCGCCAGCAGCCAAGCCGGGACAGGGAATGAAAAACTGTTTTTT.